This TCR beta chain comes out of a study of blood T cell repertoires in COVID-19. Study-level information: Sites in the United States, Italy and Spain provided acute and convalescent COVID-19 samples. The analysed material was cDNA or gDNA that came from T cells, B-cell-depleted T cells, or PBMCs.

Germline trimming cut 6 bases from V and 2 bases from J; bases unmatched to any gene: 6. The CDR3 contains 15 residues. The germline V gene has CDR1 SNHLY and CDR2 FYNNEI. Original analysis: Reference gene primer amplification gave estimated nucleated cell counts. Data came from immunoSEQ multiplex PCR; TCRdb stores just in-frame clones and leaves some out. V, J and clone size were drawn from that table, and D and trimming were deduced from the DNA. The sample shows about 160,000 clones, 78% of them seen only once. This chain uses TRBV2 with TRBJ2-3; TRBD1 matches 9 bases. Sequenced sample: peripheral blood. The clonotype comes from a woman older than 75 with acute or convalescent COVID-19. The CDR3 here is CASRVTGGSTDTQYF. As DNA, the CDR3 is TGTGCCAGCAGGGTTACAGGGGGCTCCACAGATACGCAGTATTTT.